The entry that follows covers one TCR beta chain sequence. Repertoires were generated with immunoSEQ multiplex PCR, while TCRdb's copy carries only in-frame clones and drops some. The sample contains roughly 40,000 clones, 80% to 90% of which appear only once. The data were taken from a study of OX40 agonist ivuxolimab in advanced cancers. The sequences come from CD4+ or CD8+ T cells sorted from blood, collected in a trial of the OX40 agonist ivuxolimab. The TCR sequence derives from an adult with an advanced solid tumor such as melanoma, head and neck, liver or kidney cancer.

The CDR3 nucleotides read TGTGCTAGTGGTTCATGGCGGAGAGATAGCAATGAGCAGTTCTTC. Its translation is CASGSWRRDSNEQFF. The gene calls are TRBV12-5 and TRBJ2-1; D not certain. Trimming pared 4 bases from V and 6 bases from J, leaving 16 bases between. The CDR3 is 15 amino acids. CDR1 and CDR2 from the germline V gene are LGHNT and FRNRAP.